This T cell receptor (beta chain) stems from a study of blood T cell repertoires in COVID-19. Study as a whole: T cells, B-cell-depleted T cells, or PBMCs supplied cDNA or gDNA.

The V gene end was trimmed by 6 bases and the J gene end by 4 bases; junction bases not matched to a gene: 9. This CDR3 contains 15 residues. In germline, CDR1 is LGHNT, CDR2 FRNRAP. Here immunoSEQ multiplex PCR was the method, and the copy in TCRdb shows in-frame clones only, minus some. There are 75,000 to 100,000 clones in the sample; 82% occur only once, and 6% to 7.5% lies in the top ten. The J gene is TRBJ2-3, the V gene TRBV12-5; 8 nucleotides match TRBD1. Sequencing was carried out using peripheral blood. The TCR was taken from a man aged 50 to 60 with active or convalescent COVID-19. The CDR3 is CASGLYPGGADTQYF. Here the CDR3 DNA reads TGTGCTAGTGGCCTGTATCCAGGGGGCGCAGATACGCAGTATTTT.